The entry below gives a single T cell receptor beta chain sequence along with its context. Its antigen is not identified. Presence of unique molecular identifiers characterized the TCR beta cDNA libraries. Each CDR3 protein is one row after TCRdb ran MiXCR on the PCR reads. The sample shows about half a million distinct CDR3 sequences, approximately 34% of them seen only once. This record comes from a study of post-analysis software for immune sequencing data. Overall study findings and caveats: About five TRBV segments appeared more often in patients than in controls, and TRBV5-6, TRBV5-1 and TRBV20-1 were among these. Versus controls, multiple sclerosis patients showed significantly lower diversity (normalized Chao1). Samples from a shared batch, those prepared together, strongly co-clustered by F measure.

Trimming left V 0 bases short and J 1 base short, with 16 bases between. Germline CDR1 is SGHRS and CDR2 is YFSETQ. The CDR3 loop spans 17 amino acids. The specimen was blood. The gene calls are TRBV5-1 and TRBJ1-1; perhaps TRBD1 as D (6 bases). The sequence came from a girl between 2 and 17 years old with multiple sclerosis. This CDR3 reads CASSLVSGQSSNTEAFF. The CDR3 nucleotides are TGCGCCAGCAGCTTGGTCTCCGGACAGTCCTCGAACACTGAAGCTTTCTTT.